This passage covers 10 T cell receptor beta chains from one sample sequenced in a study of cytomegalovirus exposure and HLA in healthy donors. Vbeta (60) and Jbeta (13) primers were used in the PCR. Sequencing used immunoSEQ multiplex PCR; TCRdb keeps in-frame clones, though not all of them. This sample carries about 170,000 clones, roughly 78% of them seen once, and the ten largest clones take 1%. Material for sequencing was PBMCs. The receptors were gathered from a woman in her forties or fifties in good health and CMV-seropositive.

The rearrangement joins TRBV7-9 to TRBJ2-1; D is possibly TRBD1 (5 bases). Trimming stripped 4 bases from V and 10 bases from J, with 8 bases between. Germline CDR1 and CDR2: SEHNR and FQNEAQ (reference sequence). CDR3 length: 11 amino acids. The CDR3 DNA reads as TGTGCCAGCAGCTCCGCAGGGGAGCAGTTCTTC. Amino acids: CASSSAGEQFF.

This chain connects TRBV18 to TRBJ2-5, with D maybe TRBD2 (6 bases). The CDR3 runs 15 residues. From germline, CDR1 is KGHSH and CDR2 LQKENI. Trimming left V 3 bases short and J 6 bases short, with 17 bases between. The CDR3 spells CASSPQGGGKKTQYF. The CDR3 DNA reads TGTGCCAGCTCACCTCAAGGTGGGGGGAAAAAGACCCAGTACTTC.

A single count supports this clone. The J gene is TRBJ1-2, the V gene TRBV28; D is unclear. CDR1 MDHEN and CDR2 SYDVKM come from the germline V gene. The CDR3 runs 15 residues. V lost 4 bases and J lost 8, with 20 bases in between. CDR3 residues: CASSSPFGQGGGYTF. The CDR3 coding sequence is TGTGCCAGCAGTTCGCCGTTTGGGCAAGGTGGAGGCTACACCTTC.

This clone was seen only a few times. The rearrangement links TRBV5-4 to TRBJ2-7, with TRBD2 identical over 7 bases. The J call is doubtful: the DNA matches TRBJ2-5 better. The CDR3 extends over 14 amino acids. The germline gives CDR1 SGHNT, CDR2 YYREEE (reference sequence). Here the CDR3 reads CASTPRAGVETQYF. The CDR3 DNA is TGTGCCAGCACCCCCAGGGCGGGGGTTGAGACCCAGTACTTC.

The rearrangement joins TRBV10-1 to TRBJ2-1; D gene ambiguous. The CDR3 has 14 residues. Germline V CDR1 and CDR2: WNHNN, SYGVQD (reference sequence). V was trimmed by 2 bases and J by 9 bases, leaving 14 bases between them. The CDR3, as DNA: TGCGCCAGCAGTGAGGTTAACTTACCAGGTGAGCAGTTCTTC. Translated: CASSEVNLPGEQFF.

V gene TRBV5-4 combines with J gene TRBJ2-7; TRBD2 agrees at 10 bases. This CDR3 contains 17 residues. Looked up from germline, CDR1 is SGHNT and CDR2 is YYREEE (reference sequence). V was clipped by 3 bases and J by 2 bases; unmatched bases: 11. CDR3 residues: CASSSGSGGAWTYEQYF. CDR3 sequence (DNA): TGTGCCAGCAGCTCCGGAAGCGGGGGGGCGTGGACCTACGAGCAGTACTTC.

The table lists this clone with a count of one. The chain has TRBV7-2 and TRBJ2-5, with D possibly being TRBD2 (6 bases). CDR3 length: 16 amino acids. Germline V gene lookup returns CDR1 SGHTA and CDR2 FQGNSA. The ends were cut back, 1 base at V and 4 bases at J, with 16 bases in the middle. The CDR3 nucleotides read TGTGCCAGCAGCTTAGGGCTCCGGGGGTCGACAGAGACCCAGTACTTC. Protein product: CASSLGLRGSTETQYF.

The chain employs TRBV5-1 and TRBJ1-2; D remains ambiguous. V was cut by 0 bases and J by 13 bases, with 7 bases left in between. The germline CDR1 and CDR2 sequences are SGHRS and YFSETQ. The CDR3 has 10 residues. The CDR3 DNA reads TGCGCCAGCAGCTTGGAGACTCCCACCTTC. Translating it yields CASSLETPTF.

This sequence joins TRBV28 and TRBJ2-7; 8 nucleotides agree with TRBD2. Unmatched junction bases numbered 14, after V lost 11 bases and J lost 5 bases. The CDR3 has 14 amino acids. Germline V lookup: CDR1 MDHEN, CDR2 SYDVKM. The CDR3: CAAFGRGRPHEQYF. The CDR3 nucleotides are TGTGCCGCTTTCGGGCGCGGGAGGCCCCACGAGCAGTACTTC.

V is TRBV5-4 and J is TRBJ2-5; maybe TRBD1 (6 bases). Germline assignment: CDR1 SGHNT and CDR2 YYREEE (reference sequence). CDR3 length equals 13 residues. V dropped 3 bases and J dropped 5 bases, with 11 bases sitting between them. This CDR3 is CASSSRGWETQYF. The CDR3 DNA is TGTGCCAGCAGCTCCAGGGGTTGGGAGACCCAGTACTTC.